Below are 30 T cell receptor beta chains sequenced from a single sample in a study of blood T cell repertoires in COVID-19. Data came from immunoSEQ multiplex PCR; TCRdb stores just in-frame clones and leaves some out. The sample has around 310,000 clones; 90% are singletons. The sequenced sample consisted of peripheral blood. The receptor set was obtained from a middle-aged woman with COVID-19, enrolled during active disease.

The chain carries TRBV25-1 and TRBJ2-7, with D uncertain. Germline CDR1 is MGHDK and CDR2 is SYGVNS. This CDR3 has 13 amino acids. V shed 3 bases and J shed 7 bases, with 13 bases lying between them. CDR3 DNA: TGTGCCAGCAGTGAGGCTAGTATCGAGGAGCAGTACTTC. This codes for CASSEASIEEQYF.

This chain uses TRBV18 with TRBJ2-3, with 10 bases lining up with TRBD2. Losses at the gene ends were 3 bases for V and 1 base for J; bases not matched to a gene: 10. This CDR3 is built from 18 residues. The germline gives CDR1 KGHSH, CDR2 LQKENI. CDR3 in amino acids: CASSPSLAGPLRTDTQYF. The DNA for the CDR3 is TGTGCCAGCTCACCCTCACTAGCGGGGCCCCTCCGCACAGATACGCAGTATTTT.

The chain links TRBV2 to TRBJ1-2; TRBD1 agrees at 9 bases. V was pared by 0 bases and J by 2 bases, with 10 bases of the junction left unmatched. Germline-derived CDR1 and CDR2 are SNHLY and FYNNEI. CDR3 length: 18 amino acids. The CDR3 sequence is CASSEARDRVRENYGYTF. CDR3 coding DNA: TGTGCCAGCAGTGAAGCCCGGGACAGGGTACGGGAAAACTATGGCTACACCTTC.

J is TRBJ2-1 and V is TRBV30, with D maybe TRBD2 (6 bases). Trimming took off 3 bases at V and 8 bases at J, with 23 bases between the two ends. The germline gives CDR1 GTSNPN, CDR2 SVGIG (reference sequence). The CDR3 consists of 16 residues. Here the CDR3 DNA reads TGTGCCTGGAGCTGGAGGCAGTCTTCGGGAGTCGATGAGCAGTTCTTC. This encodes CAWSWRQSSGVDEQFF.

The chain is built from TRBV19 and TRBJ1-4; 10 bases agree with TRBD1. The length of the CDR3 is 15 residues. Germline trimming cut 4 bases from V and 9 bases from J; bases unmatched to any gene: 8. The germline V gene has CDR1 LNHDA and CDR2 SQIVND (reference sequence). The DNA of the CDR3 is TGTGCCAGTAGTACCCGACAGGGGGCCACGAAAAAACTGTTTTTT. It is translated as CASSTRQGATKKLFF.

A remark on this clone: Within the sample, other DNA sequences also encode this same CDR3. The chain is built from TRBV5-1 and TRBJ1-1; 8 nucleotides line up with TRBD1. V lost 2 bases and J lost 5; bases outside the gene matches: 5. Germline CDR1 reads SGHRS; CDR2 reads YFSETQ. The CDR3 extends over 14 amino acids. The CDR3 here is CASSLQGGGTEAFF. Written as DNA, the CDR3 is TGCGCCAGCAGCTTACAGGGGGGAGGAACTGAAGCTTTCTTT.

The gene calls are TRBV7-2 and TRBJ2-3, with D possibly matching TRBD2 (5 bases). Germline CDR1 reads SGHTA; CDR2 reads FQGNSA. The CDR3 sequence is 15 residues long. The V and J ends lost 1 base and 1 base respectively, with 9 bases between them. CDR3 DNA: TGTGCCAGCAGCTTAGAGGATAGCGGCACAGATACGCAGTATTTT. It codes for CASSLEDSGTDTQYF.

The gene calls are TRBV4-3 and TRBJ2-7, with 8 positions matching TRBD1. The trim removed 3 bases at V and 0 bases at J, leaving 4 bases unmatched. The length of the CDR3 is 15 residues. CDR1 and CDR2 (germline): LGHNA, YSLEER. CDR3 loop: CASSQAGTGSYEQYF. DNA of the CDR3: TGCGCCAGCAGCCAGGCCGGGACAGGCTCCTACGAGCAGTACTTC.

The rearrangement joins TRBV12-3 or TRBV12-4 to TRBJ1-2; D may be TRBD1 (5 bases). This CDR3 is 12 amino acids long. Trimming cost V 5 bases and J 4 bases, with 8 bases left between them. CDR3 nucleotides: TGTGCCAGCAGTCACGGGGGCTATGGCTACACCTTC. The encoded protein is CASSHGGYGYTF.

The chain combines TRBV6-2 or TRBV6-3 with TRBJ1-4; 10 nucleotides line up with TRBD1. CDR3 length: 16 amino acids. CDR1 and CDR2 (germline): MNHEY, SVGEGT. The junction had 9 bases not matched to a gene; V was cut back by 5 bases and J by 6 bases. CDR3 sequence: CASSAGTGARDEKLFF. Written as DNA, the CDR3 is TGTGCCAGCAGTGCCGGGACAGGGGCGAGGGATGAAAAACTGTTTTTT.

The chain uses TRBV27 and TRBJ1-2; 7 nucleotides agree with TRBD1. Germline CDR1 and CDR2: MNHEY and SMNVEV (reference sequence). CDR3 length: 17 amino acids. Germline trimming cut 2 bases from V and 5 bases from J; bases unmatched to any gene: 14. The CDR3 reads CASSLVVGQANVYGYTF. CDR3 DNA: TGTGCCAGCAGTTTAGTCGTAGGACAGGCAAATGTTTATGGCTACACCTTC.

The chain links TRBV5-1 to TRBJ2-7, with D tentatively TRBD1 (7 bases). Germline V CDR1 and CDR2: SGHRS, YFSETQ. Between the trimmed V and J ends, which lost 0 bases and 2 bases, there was a span of 12 bases. This CDR3 contains 15 residues. This CDR3 reads CASSLVAGQTYEQYF. The CDR3 region has the DNA TGCGCCAGCAGCTTGGTGGCGGGACAGACCTACGAGCAGTACTTC.

The rearrangement joins TRBV29-1 to TRBJ2-3; 8 bases line up with TRBD1. The CDR3 has 13 residues. J gave up 0 bases and V 6 bases, and 2 bases lay outside the gene matches. Germline V gives CDR1 SQVTM, CDR2 ANQGSEA. The CDR3 protein is CSVGQGSTDTQYF. The CDR3 coding sequence is TGCAGCGTCGGACAGGGAAGCACAGATACGCAGTATTTT.

This chain uses TRBV2 with TRBJ1-2; TRBD1 aligns across 7 bases. Germline CDR1 reads SNHLY; CDR2 reads FYNNEI. The CDR3 spans 13 residues. The V and J ends lost 4 bases and 10 bases, in that order; junction bases with no gene match: 9. The CDR3 DNA reads as TGTGCCAGCAGTGTGGGACAGAAGGTAGACTACACCTTC. As protein: CASSVGQKVDYTF.

The chain has TRBV28 and TRBJ1-2; D may be TRBD1 (6 bases). CDR1 is MDHEN and CDR2 is SYDVKM in the germline V gene. This CDR3 region has 14 residues. Trimming stripped 3 bases from V and 8 bases from J, with 16 bases between. The CDR3: CASSFSTGKGGYTF. The CDR3 DNA is TGTGCCAGCAGTTTTTCCACAGGGAAAGGAGGCTACACCTTC.

The table lists this clone with many counts. The sample carries other DNA sequences with the same CDR3. V usage is TRBV7-3 and J usage is TRBJ1-2; no firm D call. In germline, CDR1 is SGHTA, CDR2 FQGTGA. This CDR3 comprises 13 residues. V was pared by 0 bases and J by 6 bases, with 8 bases between. CDR3 protein: CASSLTGGDGYTF. Written as DNA, the CDR3 is TGTGCCAGCAGCTTAACGGGCGGGGATGGCTACACCTTC.

This clone was counted once. The CDR3 here is CASSPTGSLNEQFF. Here the CDR3 DNA reads TGTGCCAGCAGCCCCACAGGCAGCCTCAATGAGCAGTTCTTC. The chain has TRBV7-3 and TRBJ2-1; weak D call: TRBD1 (5 bases). The CDR3 length is 14 residues. V lost 5 bases to trimming and J lost 6 bases, with 14 bases between them. The V gene's germline CDR1 is SGHTA and CDR2 FQGTGA.

The chain combines TRBV5-1 with TRBJ2-3, with 12 bases fitting TRBD2. CDR3 length: 15 residues. Per the germline V gene, CDR1 is SGHRS and CDR2 is YFSETQ. V shed 4 bases, J shed 4 bases, and the junction held 4 bases outside the gene matches. The CDR3 loop is CASSLGLAGSDTQYF. The DNA of the CDR3 is TGCGCCAGCAGCCTGGGACTAGCGGGCTCAGATACGCAGTATTTT.

The J gene is TRBJ2-7, the V gene TRBV19; 7 nucleotides agree with TRBD2. J gave up 2 bases and V 4 bases, and 2 bases lay outside the gene matches. Germline values: CDR1 LNHDA, CDR2 SQIVND (reference sequence). This CDR3 has 13 amino acids. The DNA of the CDR3 is TGTGCCAGTAGTAGCGGGAGCGCCTACGAGCAGTACTTC. Its translation: CASSSGSAYEQYF.

The rearrangement joins TRBV4-3 to TRBJ1-2, with TRBD1 matching over 8 bases. The J segment lost 5 bases and the V segment lost 1 base, leaving 12 bases of the junction unmatched. The CDR3 runs to 17 residues. Germline V gives CDR1 LGHNA, CDR2 YSLEER. CDR3 region: CASSQVRIIDRGYGYTF. The CDR3 DNA sequence: TGCGCCAGCAGCCAAGTTAGGATAATCGACAGGGGTTATGGCTACACCTTC.

J is TRBJ1-5 and V is TRBV6-5, with D perhaps TRBD1 (6 bases). Germline CDR1 reads MNHEY; CDR2 reads SVGAGI. Trimming cost V 8 bases and J 5 bases, with 16 bases left between them. CDR3 size: 14 residues. As DNA, the CDR3 is TGTGCCAGCGAGTGGGGGCGCCAGGATCAGCCCCAGCATTTT. Its translation: CASEWGRQDQPQHF.

This chain links TRBV28 with TRBJ1-6, with D perhaps matching TRBD1 (5 bases). CDR1 MDHEN and CDR2 SYDVKM come from the germline V gene. The V and J ends lost 6 bases and 0 bases respectively, with 18 bases between them. The CDR3 is 18 amino acids. The chain's CDR3 is CASRGQGGLSSYNSPLHF. The CDR3, as DNA: TGTGCCAGCAGAGGGCAGGGAGGACTAAGCTCCTATAATTCACCCCTCCACTTT.

V is TRBV13 and J is TRBJ2-2, with TRBD2 identical over 8 bases. The V and J ends lost 3 bases and 6 bases, in that order; junction bases with no gene match: 6. The CDR3 contains 15 residues. CDR1 and CDR2 from the germline V gene are PRHDT and FYEKMQ (reference sequence). The CDR3 DNA is TGTGCCAGCAGCTTTACGGACGGGGGGGCCGGGGAGCTGTTTTTT. Protein product: CASSFTDGGAGELFF.

This CDR3 reads CASSFQLAGGMETQYF. DNA of the CDR3: TGTGCCAGCAGCTTCCAGCTAGCGGGAGGTATGGAGACCCAGTACTTC. The chain couples TRBV5-5 to TRBJ2-5; 11 bases are a match to TRBD2. The CDR3 runs to 16 residues. With V trimmed by 2 bases and J by 5 bases, 8 bases remained unmatched. The germline V gene has CDR1 SGHKS and CDR2 YYEKEE (reference sequence). Variable domain in full (rest from reference TRBV5-5 and TRBJ2-5): DAGVTQSPTHLIKTRGQQVTLRCSPISGHKSVSWYQQVLGQGPQFIFQYYEKEERGRGNFPDRFSARQFPNYSSELNVNALLLGDSALYLCASSFQLAGGMETQYFGPGTRLLVL.

The rearrangement uses TRBV6-4 and TRBJ2-2; TRBD1 matches at 10 bases. Germline-derived CDR1 and CDR2 are MRHNA and SNTAGT. Trimming removed 6 bases from V and 5 bases from J; junction bases left unmatched: 6. This CDR3 has 15 amino acids. The CDR3 region is CASSLTGGRTGELFF. CDR3 DNA: TGTGCCAGCAGCCTGACAGGGGGCCGAACCGGGGAGCTGTTTTTT.

This clone was detected a few times. This chain links TRBV7-6 with TRBJ1-3; 7 bases are shared with TRBD1. Germline CDR1 is SGHVS and CDR2 is FNYEAQ. V dropped 5 bases and J dropped 0; count of bases not matched to a gene: 7. The length of the CDR3 is 16 residues. The CDR3 region has the DNA TGTGCCAGCAGCCACTACCGGGACAGCTCTGGAAACACCATATATTTT. It translates to CASSHYRDSSGNTIYF. Drawing the rest from reference TRBV7-6 and TRBJ1-3, the complete variable domain is GAGVSQSPRYKVTKRGQDVALRCDPISGHVSLYWYRQALGQGPEFLTYFNYEAQQDKSGLPNDRFSAERPEGSISTLTIQRTEQRDSAMYRCASSHYRDSSGNTIYFGEGSWLTVV.

The chain uses TRBV6-2 or TRBV6-3 and TRBJ2-3; D not certain. The CDR3 length is 11 residues. In germline, CDR1 is MNHEY, CDR2 SVGEGT. Trimming removed 5 bases from V and 6 bases from J, with 6 bases in between. The CDR3 loop reads CASSLPDTQYF. As DNA, the CDR3 is TGTGCCAGCAGTCTTCCTGATACGCAGTATTTT.

V usage is TRBV5-1 and J usage is TRBJ2-7, with D perhaps TRBD2 (6 bases). V was cut by 2 bases and J by 1 base, with 13 bases left in between. This CDR3 region has 15 residues. Germline V gene data show CDR1 as SGHRS and CDR2 as YFSETQ. Here the CDR3 DNA reads TGCGCCAGCAGCTTCTCCAGCCGGGGGTCCTACGAGCAGTACTTC. This encodes CASSFSSRGSYEQYF.

The J gene is TRBJ2-5, the V gene TRBV18, with 9 bases aligning to TRBD1. V was clipped by 1 base and J by 5 bases; unmatched bases: 8. Germline CDR1 and CDR2: KGHSH and LQKENI. The CDR3 is 16 amino acids. The CDR3 DNA follows: TGTGCCAGCTCACCACTAACAGGGGGCGTTTGGGAGACCCAGTACTTC. It codes for CASSPLTGGVWETQYF.

This chain uses TRBV28 with TRBJ2-7, with 8 bases aligning to TRBD1. The CDR3 spans 15 residues. Germline CDR1 and CDR2: MDHEN and SYDVKM. V shed 5 bases and J 3 bases; nucleotides not matched to a gene: 9. The CDR3 region is CASSDINGQGYEQYF. The CDR3 nucleotides read TGTGCCAGCAGTGATATCAATGGACAGGGCTACGAGCAGTACTTC.